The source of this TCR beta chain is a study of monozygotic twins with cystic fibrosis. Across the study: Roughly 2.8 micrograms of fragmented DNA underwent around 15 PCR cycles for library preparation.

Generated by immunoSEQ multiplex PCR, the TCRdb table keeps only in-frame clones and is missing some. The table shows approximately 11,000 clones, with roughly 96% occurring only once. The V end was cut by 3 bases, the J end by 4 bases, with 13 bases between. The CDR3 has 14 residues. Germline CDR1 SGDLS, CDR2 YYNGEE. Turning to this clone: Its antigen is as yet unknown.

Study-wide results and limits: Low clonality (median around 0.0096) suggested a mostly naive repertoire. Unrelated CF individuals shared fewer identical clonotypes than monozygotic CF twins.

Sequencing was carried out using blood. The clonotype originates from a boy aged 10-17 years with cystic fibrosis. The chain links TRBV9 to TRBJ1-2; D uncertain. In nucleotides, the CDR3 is TGTGCCAGCAGCGGCATCGGGAGCGGCTATGGCTACACCTTC. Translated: CASSGIGSGYGYTF. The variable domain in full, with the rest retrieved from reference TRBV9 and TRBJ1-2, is DSGVTQTPKHLITATGQRVTLRCSPRSGDLSVYWYQQSLDQGLQFLIQYYNGEERAKGNILERFSAQQFPDLHSELNLSSLELGDSALYFCASSGIGSGYGYTFGSGTRLTVV.